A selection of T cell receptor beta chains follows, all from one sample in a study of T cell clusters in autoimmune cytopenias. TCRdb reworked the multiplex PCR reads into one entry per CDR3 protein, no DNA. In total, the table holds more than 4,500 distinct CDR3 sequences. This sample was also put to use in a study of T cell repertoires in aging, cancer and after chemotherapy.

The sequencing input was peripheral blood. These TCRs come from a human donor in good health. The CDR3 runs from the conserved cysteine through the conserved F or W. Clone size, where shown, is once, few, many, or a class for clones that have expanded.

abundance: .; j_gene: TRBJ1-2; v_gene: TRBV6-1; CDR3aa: CASSAQTGAGGYGYTF
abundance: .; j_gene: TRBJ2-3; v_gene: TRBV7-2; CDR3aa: CASSLRSGTDSTDTQYF
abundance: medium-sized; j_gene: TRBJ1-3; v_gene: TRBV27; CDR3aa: CASSRRRSGNTIYF
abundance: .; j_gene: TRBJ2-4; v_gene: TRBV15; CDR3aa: CATSRDVLEREGRPLAKNIQYF
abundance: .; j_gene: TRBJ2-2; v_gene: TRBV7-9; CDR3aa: CASTLQGLPNTGELFF
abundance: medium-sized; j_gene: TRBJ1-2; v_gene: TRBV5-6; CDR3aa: CASSFGVGYTF
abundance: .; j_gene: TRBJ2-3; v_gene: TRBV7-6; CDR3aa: CASSPQTTNTDTQYF
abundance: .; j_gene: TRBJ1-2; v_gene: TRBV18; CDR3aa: CASSPTDTPYGYTF
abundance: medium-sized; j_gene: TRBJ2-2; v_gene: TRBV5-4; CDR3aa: CASSPQGARNTGELFF
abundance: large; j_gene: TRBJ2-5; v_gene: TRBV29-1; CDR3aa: CSVEERIQETQYF
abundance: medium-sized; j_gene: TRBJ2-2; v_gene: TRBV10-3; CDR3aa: CAISEWGTNTGELFF
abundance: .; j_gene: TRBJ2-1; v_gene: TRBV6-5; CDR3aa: CASSYEGTFYNEQFF
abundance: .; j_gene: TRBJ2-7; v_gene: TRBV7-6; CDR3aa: CASSRAGATYEQYF
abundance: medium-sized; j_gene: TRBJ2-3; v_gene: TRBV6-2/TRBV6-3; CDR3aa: CASSYPDTQYF
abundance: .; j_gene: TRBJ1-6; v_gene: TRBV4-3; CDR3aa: CASSQVGTAGANISPLHF
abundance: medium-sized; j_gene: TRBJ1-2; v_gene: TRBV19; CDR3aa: CASSPIEGRTFGYTF
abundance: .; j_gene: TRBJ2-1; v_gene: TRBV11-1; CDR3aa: CASSLAVTSGGGRDEQFF
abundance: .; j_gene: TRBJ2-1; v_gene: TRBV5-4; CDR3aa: CASRSGTSGYNEQFF
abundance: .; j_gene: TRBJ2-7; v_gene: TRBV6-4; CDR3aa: CASSDSLGAGEQYF
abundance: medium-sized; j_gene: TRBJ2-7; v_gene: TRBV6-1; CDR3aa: CASSELGGLYEQYF
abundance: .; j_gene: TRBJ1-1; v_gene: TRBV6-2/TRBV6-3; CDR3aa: CASRVRGGGGAGFTEAFF
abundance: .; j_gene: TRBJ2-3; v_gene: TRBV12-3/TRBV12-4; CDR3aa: CASSRAPNYTQYF
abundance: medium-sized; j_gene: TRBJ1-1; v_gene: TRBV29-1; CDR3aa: CSVVLGTTEAFF
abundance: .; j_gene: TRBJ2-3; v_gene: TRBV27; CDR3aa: CASSLRDRGVWADTQYF
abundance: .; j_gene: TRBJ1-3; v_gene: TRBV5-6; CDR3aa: CASSFGTGFDGNTIYF
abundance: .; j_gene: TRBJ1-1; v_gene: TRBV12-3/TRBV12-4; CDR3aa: CASSLGPLNTEAFF
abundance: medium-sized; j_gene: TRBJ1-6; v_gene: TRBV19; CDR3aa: CASSILGRTDPPLHF
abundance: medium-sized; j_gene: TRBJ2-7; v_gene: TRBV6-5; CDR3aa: CASSWGIRYEQYF
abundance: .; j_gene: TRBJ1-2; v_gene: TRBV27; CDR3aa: CASSSGHRDGGYTF
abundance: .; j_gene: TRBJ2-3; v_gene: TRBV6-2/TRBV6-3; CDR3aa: CASTPDRDTQYF
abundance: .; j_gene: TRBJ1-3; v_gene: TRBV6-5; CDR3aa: CASSYSGVGHVGNTIYF
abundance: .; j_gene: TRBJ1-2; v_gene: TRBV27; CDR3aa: CASSSYRSYGYTF
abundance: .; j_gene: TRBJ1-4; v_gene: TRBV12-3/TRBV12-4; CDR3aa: CASSSGLYNEKLFF
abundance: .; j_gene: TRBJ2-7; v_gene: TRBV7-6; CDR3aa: CASRRGQLANEQYF
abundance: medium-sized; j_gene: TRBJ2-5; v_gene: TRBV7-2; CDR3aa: CASSLHPTSGGNQETQYF
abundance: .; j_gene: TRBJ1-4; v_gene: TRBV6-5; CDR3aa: CASSYRGSGEKLFF
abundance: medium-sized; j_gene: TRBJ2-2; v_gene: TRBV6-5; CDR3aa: CASSPGQGSGELFF
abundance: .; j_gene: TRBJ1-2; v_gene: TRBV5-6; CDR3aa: CASSLYRSGYGYTF
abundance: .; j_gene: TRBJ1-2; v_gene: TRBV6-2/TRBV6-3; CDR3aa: CASSYRTGTGYTF
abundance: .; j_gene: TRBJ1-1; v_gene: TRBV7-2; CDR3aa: CASSLGQGNTEAFF
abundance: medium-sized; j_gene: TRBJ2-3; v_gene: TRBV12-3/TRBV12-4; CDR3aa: CASRRRTGSGSDTQYF
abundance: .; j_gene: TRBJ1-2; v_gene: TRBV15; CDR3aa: CATSSDRVDNYGYTF
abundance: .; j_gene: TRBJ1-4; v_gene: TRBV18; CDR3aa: CASSSKATNEKLFF
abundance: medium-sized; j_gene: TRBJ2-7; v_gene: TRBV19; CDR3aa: CASSPGSGQGDVEQYF
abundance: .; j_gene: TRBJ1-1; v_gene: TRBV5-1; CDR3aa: CASSLDSRGTEAFF
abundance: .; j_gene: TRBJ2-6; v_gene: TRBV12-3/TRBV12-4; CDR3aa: CASSFGGGGANVLTF
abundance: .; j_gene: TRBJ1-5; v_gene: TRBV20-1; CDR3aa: CSARDPRQGDQPQHF
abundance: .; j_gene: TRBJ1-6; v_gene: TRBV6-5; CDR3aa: CATYRGEANSPLHF
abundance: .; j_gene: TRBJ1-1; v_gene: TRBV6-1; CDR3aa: CASMTGLLMNTEAFF
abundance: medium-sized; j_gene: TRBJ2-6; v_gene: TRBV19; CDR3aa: CASSIQGAGANVLTF
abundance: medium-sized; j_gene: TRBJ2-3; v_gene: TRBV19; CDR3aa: CASSILPAGSTDTQYF
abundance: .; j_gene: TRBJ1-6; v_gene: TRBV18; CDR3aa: CASSLNRDREDSPLHF
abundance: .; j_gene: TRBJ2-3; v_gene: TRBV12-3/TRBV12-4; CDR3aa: CAIPEGGNTDTQYF
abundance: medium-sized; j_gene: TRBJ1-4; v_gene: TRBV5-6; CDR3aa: CASSLVGVGREKLFF
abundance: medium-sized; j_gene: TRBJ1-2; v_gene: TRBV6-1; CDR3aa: CASSERGSIGYTF
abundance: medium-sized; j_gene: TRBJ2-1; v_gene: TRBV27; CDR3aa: CASSYGGNNEQFF
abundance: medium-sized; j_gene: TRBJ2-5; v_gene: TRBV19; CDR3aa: CASSTRGGQETQYF